The clone carrying this T cell receptor beta chain came up many times. The antigen remains undetermined. Time point given: patch test 1, 2 weeks after DPC sensitization. Treatment specified: therapeutic diphenylcyclopropenone sensitization with weekly scalp DPC. The authors' total RNA extraction used unfractionated whole blood. Investigators collected blood before applying each patch test. Alopecia patients deemed DPC-suitable, aged 18 to 70, excluding pregnancy. One entry per CDR3 protein, called by TCRdb with MiXCR from the RACE reads. The table lists some 52,000 distinct CDR3 sequences, approximately 11% of them singletons. These data belong to a study of human T cells and chemical hapten exposure. Study background: TCR yields differed between samples (mainly from small differences in pooled library volume).

Germline V lookup: CDR1 SQVTM, CDR2 ANQGSEA. V was shortened by 5 bases and J by 6 bases, with 7 bases between the two germline ends. The CDR3 totals 11 residues. Overall study findings and caveats: No alteration of TCRs above 1 in 1000 frequency was seen with DPC sensitization.

This chain joins TRBV29-1 and TRBJ2-2; no clear D gene. The sample consisted of whole blood, taken in connection with sensitization to the hapten diphenylcyclopropenone (DPC). This sequence was found in a woman aged 40 to 50 with alopecia areata. Some clones in this sample may be carry-over from other donors' samples. The DNA for the CDR3 is TGCAGCGTTCGCATGTCCGGGGAGCTGTTTTTT. It is translated as CSVRMSGELFF.